This T cell receptor beta chain was recovered during a study of response to subunit inactivated influenza vaccine (dated by TCRdb to 2017 to 2018). Concerning the study at large: Deep quantitative profiling of the T cell receptor repertoire was used in the study to follow responses to a trivalent subunit inactivated influenza vaccine.

Trimming removed 3 bases from V and 1 base from J, leaving 12 bases between the germline ends. The CDR3 sequence holds 14 residues, the cysteine and phenylalanine included. CDR3 DNA is the only sequence kept; it has 42 bases, read in frame from the first base. CDR1 and CDR2 were assigned from the germline V gene (reference sequence) as DFQATT and SNEGSKA. Reading the label with the study, this specimen's time point is: 45 days after influenza vaccine administration. The method behind the library was RT-PCR. Reads for this sample came from an Illumina HiSeq 2500. TCRdb handled the public reads itself, with Q25 trimming in fastp and clone calling in MiXCR, and kept productive beta chains. Every entry covers one CDR3 protein and lists the most common genes and DNA from its rows. For this sample the table gives approximately 480,000 distinct CDR3 sequences, of which around 9.9% were detected only once. The ten largest account for about 12% of the sample.

In the case of this clonotype: No antigen is known for it. Base qualities are missing; no much larger clone stands one base away.

The investigation overall reported the following: It was suggested by the authors that each seasonal influenza vaccination may recruit only a limited number of new T cells.

Recombination connected TRBV20-1 to TRBJ1-1; TRBD1 might be the D gene, on 6 matching bases. The source was PBMCs from blood, collected roughly 47 days after vaccination. The receptor comes from a man in his fifties or sixties who received an inactivated influenza vaccine. Donor details come from another sample of the same person, matched by shared clones. The CDR3 region: CSASGGAPNTEAFF. The nucleotide sequence is given as TGCAGTGCTAGTGGGGGGGCCCCGAACACTGAAGCTTTCTTT.